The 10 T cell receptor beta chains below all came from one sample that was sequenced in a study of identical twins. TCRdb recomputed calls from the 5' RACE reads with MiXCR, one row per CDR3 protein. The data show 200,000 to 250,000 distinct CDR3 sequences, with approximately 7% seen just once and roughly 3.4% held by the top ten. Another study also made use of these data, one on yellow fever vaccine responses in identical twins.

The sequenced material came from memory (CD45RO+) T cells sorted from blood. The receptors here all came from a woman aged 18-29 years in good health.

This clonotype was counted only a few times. CDR3 nucleotide sequence: TGCAGTGCTAGGTCGCCAGGGGGCTTGAACACTGAAGCTTTCTTT. Translating gives CSARSPGGLNTEAFF. The V call is TRBV20-1, the J call TRBJ1-1; TRBD1 matches at 8 bases. This CDR3 is 15 amino acids long. Per germline, CDR1 DFQATT and CDR2 SNEGSKA (reference sequence). V lost 3 bases to trimming and J lost 0 bases; unmatched junction nucleotides: 6.

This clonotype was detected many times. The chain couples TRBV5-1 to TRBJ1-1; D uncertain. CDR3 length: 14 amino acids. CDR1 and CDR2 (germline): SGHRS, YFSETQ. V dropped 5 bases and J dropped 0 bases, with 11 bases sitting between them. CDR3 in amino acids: CASRAGNMNTEAFF. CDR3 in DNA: TGCGCCAGCAGGGCAGGAAATATGAACACTGAAGCTTTCTTT.

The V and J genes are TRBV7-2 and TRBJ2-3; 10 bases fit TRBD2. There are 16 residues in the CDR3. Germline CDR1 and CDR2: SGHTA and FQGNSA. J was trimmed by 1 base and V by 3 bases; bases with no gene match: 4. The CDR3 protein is CASSLVAGGRTDTQYF. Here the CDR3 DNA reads TGTGCCAGCAGCTTGGTAGCGGGGGGACGCACAGATACGCAGTATTTT.

The CDR3 region is CASSREARDTSTDTQYF. The CDR3 nucleotides read TGTGCCAGCAGCAGAGAAGCCCGGGACACAAGCACAGATACGCAGTATTTT. The genes are TRBV28 and TRBJ2-3; D possibly corresponds to TRBD1 (6 bases). V dropped 6 bases and J dropped 0 bases, with 19 bases sitting between them. The CDR3 is made up of 17 amino acids. Germline V gene data show CDR1 as MDHEN and CDR2 as SYDVKM.

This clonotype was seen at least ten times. The CDR3: CSVELAGGPDTQYF. The CDR3 nucleotides read TGCAGCGTTGAGTTAGCGGGAGGCCCGGATACGCAGTATTTT. The chain employs TRBV29-1 and TRBJ2-3; 10 positions match TRBD2. Germline values: CDR1 SQVTM, CDR2 ANQGSEA. V lost 3 bases and J lost 6; bases outside the gene matches: 6. The CDR3 has 14 residues.

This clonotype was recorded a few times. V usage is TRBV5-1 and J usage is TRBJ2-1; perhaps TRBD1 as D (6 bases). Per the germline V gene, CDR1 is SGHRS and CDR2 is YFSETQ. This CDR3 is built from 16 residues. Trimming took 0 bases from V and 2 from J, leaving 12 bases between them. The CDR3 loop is CASSLDVGAPYNEQFF. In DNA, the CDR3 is TGCGCCAGCAGCTTGGATGTGGGGGCACCCTACAATGAGCAGTTCTTC.

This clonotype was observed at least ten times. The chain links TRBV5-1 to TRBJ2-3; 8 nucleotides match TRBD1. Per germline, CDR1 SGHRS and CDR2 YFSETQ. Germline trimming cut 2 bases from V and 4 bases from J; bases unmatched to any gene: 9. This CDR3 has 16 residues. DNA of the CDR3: TGCGCCAGCAGCTTTTTTGGCAGGGGGCAGGCAGATACGCAGTATTTT. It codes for CASSFFGRGQADTQYF.

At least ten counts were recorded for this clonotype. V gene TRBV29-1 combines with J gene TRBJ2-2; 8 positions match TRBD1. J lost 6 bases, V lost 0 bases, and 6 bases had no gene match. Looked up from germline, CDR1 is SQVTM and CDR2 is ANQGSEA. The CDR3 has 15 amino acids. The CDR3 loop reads CSVEEQGVMAGELFF. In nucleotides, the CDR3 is TGCAGCGTTGAAGAACAGGGGGTGATGGCCGGGGAGCTGTTTTTT.

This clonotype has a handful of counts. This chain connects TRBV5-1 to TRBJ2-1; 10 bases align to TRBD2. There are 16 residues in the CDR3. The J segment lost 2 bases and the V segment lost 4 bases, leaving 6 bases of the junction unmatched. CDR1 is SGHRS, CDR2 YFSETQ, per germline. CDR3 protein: CASSASGSLTYNEQFF. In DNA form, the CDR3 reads TGCGCCAGCAGCGCTAGCGGGAGTCTCACCTACAATGAGCAGTTCTTC.

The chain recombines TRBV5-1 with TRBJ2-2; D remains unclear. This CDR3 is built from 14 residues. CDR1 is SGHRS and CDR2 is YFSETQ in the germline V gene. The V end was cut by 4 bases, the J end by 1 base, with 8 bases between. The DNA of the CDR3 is TGCGCCAGCAGCCCAGTCGAGAACACCGGGGAGCTGTTTTTT. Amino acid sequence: CASSPVENTGELFF. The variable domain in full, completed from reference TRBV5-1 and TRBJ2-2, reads KAGVTQTPRYLIKTRGQQVTLSCSPISGHRSVSWYQQTPGQGLQFLFEYFSETQRNKGNFPGRFSGRQFSNSRSEMNVSTLELGDSALYLCASSPVENTGELFFGEGSRLTVL.